This T cell receptor (beta chain) was identified during a study of cytomegalovirus exposure and HLA in healthy donors. Study information: The 120 validation repertoires, a later analysis reported, used the same platform as the approximately 730 repertoires from the first cohort. Findings of the study overall: The majority of TCR sequences were rare, yet some public TCRs appeared in many donors.

This CDR3 is 14 amino acids long. With V trimmed by 6 bases and J by 4 bases, 5 bases remained unmatched. Germline CDR1 and CDR2: MNHEY and SMNVEV (reference sequence). Sequenced by immunoSEQ multiplex PCR; TCRdb stores in-frame clones only, minus some. The data show under 250,000 clones, with about nine tenths seen just once and 2% to 2.5% held by the top ten. Notes on this clone: Its antigen remains unknown.

This TCR came from a woman aged 18-30 years in good health and CMV-seropositive. The sequenced sample was PBMCs. The chain has TRBV27 and TRBJ1-4; TRBD1 aligns across 7 bases. CDR3 protein: CASRHGDSNEKLFF. The CDR3 DNA sequence: TGTGCCAGCAGGCACGGGGACAGTAATGAAAAACTGTTTTTT.